This record concerns one TCR beta chain sequence. CDR3 length: 16 residues. V was shortened by 0 bases and J by 4 bases, with 15 bases between the two germline ends. This entry comes from a study of blood T cell repertoires in COVID-19. Study at large: COVID-19 samples from acute and convalescent phases originated in the United States, Italy and Spain. Sources were T cells, B-cell-depleted T cells, or PBMCs; the material itself was cDNA or gDNA.

Original methodology: Amplification of reference gene primers provided the estimated nucleated cell counts. Profiling relied on immunoSEQ multiplex PCR, and the TCRdb table lists in-frame clones only, not all of them. Clonal size and the V and J genes are those of that table, whereas D and trimming came from the DNA. Of about 100,000 clones listed, about 90% are singletons. The specimen was peripheral blood. The chain couples TRBV23-1 to TRBJ1-2; no reliable D call. TRBV23-1 counts as an open reading frame of uncertain function. This TCR came from a human donor in a cohort sampled during active COVID-19. CDR3 in amino acids: CASSQSTAVCGYGYTF. Written as DNA, the CDR3 is TGCGCCAGCAGTCAATCCACGGCAGTTTGCGGCTATGGCTACACCTTC.